This TCR beta chain originates from a study of Graves' ophthalmopathy and Graves' hyperthyroidism. General observations from the study: A model of 13 signatures distinguished ophthalmopathy from stable hyperthyroidism at around 90% sensitivity and around 81% specificity.

Amplification of TCR beta CDR3 regions used RNA transcripts. The library came from an HTBI-primed first-round RT-PCR and a second-round multiplex PCR. TCRdb used MiXCR to reprocess the multiplex PCR reads, holding one entry per CDR3 protein. The repertoire has some 750,000 distinct CDR3 sequences, roughly two fifths of them found once; the top ten carry 40% to 45%. Comments on this clonotype: Its antigen is undetermined.

With 3 bases clipped from V and 8 bases from J, the junction kept 13 bases outside the gene matches. The germline V gene encodes CDR1 SGDLS and CDR2 YYNGEE. This CDR3 is built from 16 residues. The origin of this receptor is an adult man with Graves' ophthalmopathy. The specimen sequenced was peripheral blood. J is TRBJ1-5 and V is TRBV9; 8 positions match TRBD1. The CDR3 region is CASSAGNGQGEKPQHF. For the CDR3, the DNA is TGTGCCAGCAGCGCAGGAAACGGACAGGGCGAAAAGCCCCAGCATTTT. Full variable domain (rest looked up from reference TRBV9 and TRBJ1-5): DSGVTQTPKHLITATGQRVTLRCSPRSGDLSVYWYQQSLDQGLQFLIQYYNGEERAKGNILERFSAQQFPDLHSELNLSSLELGDSALYFCASSAGNGQGEKPQHFGDGTRLSIL.